The source of this T cell receptor beta chain is a study of cytomegalovirus exposure and HLA in healthy donors. General study results and limits: It is likely that the observed cluster of highly shared sequence variants was a sequencing artifact.

The PCR ran on 60 Vbeta and 13 Jbeta primers. Method: immunoSEQ multiplex PCR; TCRdb's copy keeps in-frame clones and lacks some. The sample includes over 80,000 clones, about three quarters seen only once; the top ten take more than 3%. This clone occurred a few times. Its antigen remains unknown. Nominally healthy donors were sampled, though unrecorded immune exposures were likely. Germline trimming cut 2 bases from V and 14 bases from J; bases unmatched to any gene: 5. The length of the CDR3 is 12 residues. CDR1 is MNHNY and CDR2 is SVGAGI in the germline V gene (reference sequence). Material: PBMCs. This receptor was identified in a man aged 35 to 55 in good health and CMV-seronegative. This chain uses TRBV6-6 with TRBJ1-5; 8 nucleotides line up with TRBD1. For the CDR3, the DNA is TGTGCCAGCAGTTACGGGACAGGACTAGAGCATTTT. Amino acids: CASSYGTGLEHF.